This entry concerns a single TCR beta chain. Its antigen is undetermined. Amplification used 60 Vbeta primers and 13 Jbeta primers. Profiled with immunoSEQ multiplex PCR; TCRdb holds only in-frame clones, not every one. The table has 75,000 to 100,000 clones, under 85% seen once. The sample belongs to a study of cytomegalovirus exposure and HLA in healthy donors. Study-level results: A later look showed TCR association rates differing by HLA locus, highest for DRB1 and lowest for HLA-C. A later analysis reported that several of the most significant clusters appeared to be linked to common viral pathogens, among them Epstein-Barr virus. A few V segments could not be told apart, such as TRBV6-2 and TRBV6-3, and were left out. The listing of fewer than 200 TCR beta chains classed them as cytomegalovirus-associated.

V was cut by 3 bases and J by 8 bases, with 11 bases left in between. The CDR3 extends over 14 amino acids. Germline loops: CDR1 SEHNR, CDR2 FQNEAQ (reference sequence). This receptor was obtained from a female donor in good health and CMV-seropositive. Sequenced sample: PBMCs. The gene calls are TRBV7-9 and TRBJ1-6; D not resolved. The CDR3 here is CASSFSGHHSPLHF. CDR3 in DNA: TGTGCCAGCAGCTTCTCAGGTCACCATTCACCCCTCCACTTT.